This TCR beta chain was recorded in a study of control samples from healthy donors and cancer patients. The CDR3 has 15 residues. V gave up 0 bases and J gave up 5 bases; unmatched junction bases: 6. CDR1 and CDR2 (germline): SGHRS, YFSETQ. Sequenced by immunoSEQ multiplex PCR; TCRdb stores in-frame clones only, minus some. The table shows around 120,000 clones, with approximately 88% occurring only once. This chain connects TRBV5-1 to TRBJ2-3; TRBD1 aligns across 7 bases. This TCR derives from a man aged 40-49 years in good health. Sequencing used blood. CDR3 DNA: TGCGCCAGCAGCTTGGGTGAGGGGGCGATAGATACGCAGTATTTT. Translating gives CASSLGEGAIDTQYF. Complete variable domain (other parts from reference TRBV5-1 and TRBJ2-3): KAGVTQTPRYLIKTRGQQVTLSCSPISGHRSVSWYQQTPGQGLQFLFEYFSETQRNKGNFPGRFSGRQFSNSRSEMNVSTLELGDSALYLCASSLGEGAIDTQYFGPGTRLTVL.